The rows below give T cell receptor beta chains drawn from one sample of a study of vaccination and CD4 T cells after COVID-19. These TCRs' antigens remain unknown. Using its own MiXCR run on the PCR reads, TCRdb lists one record per CDR3 protein. The repertoire consists of 13,000 or so distinct CDR3 sequences, with around 29% occurring once and the leading ten covering roughly 29%. The material was CD4+ T cells from blood, cultured in vitro, obtained before SARS-CoV-2 vaccination. All receptors come from a human donor who received a COVID-19 vaccine. Both conserved end residues are part of each CDR3. Each record gives: clone size, V gene, J gene, D gene, CDR3 DNA, CDR3 protein. D genes are given only for firm matches. Where a row states a size, it is once, few, many or the class of an expanded clone; other rows omit it.

>NA|TRBV2|TRBJ2-5|NA
TGTGCCAGCACGCGACGGGCAGGGGGACTCCAAGAGACCCAGTACTTC
CASTRRAGGLQETQYF
>NA|TRBV6-1|TRBJ2-3|TRBD1
TGTGCCAGCAGTGAAGCTTACCGGGACAGGAGCACAGATACGCAGTATTTT
CASSEAYRDRSTDTQYF
>NA|TRBV19|TRBJ1-2|NA
TGTGCCAGCCAGTTGACAGGCCCATCCTATGGCTACACCTTC
CASQLTGPSYGYTF
>NA|TRBV12-3/TRBV12-4|TRBJ1-2|NA
TGTGCCAGCAGCCCCACAAGCTATGGCTACACCTTC
CASSPTSYGYTF
>NA|TRBV27|TRBJ1-2|NA
TGTGCCAGTAAACCGTCAGGGGAGAGGTATGGCTACACCTTC
CASKPSGERYGYTF
>NA|TRBV5-8|TRBJ2-3|NA
TGTGCCAGCAGCCTAACACTGTACACAGATACGCAGTATTTT
CASSLTLYTDTQYF
>few|TRBV25-1|TRBJ1-1|TRBD1
TGTGCCAGCAGTGAAATGGACAGGGTTACAACTGAAGCTTTCTTT
CASSEMDRVTTEAFF
>few|TRBV20-1|TRBJ2-7|TRBD2
TGCAGTGCCCTCCTGGCGGGGGGGGTTCCCTACGAGCAGTACTTC
CSALLAGGVPYEQYF
>once|TRBV11-3|TRBJ2-1|NA
TGTGCCAGCAGCCCCCAGGGGGGGGCCTACAATGAGCAGTTCTTC
CASSPQGGAYNEQFF
>few|TRBV7-7|TRBJ2-5|TRBD1
TGTGCCAGCAGCTTAGCGAGGACAGGTCAAGAGACCCAGTACTTC
CASSLARTGQETQYF